The source of this TCR beta chain is a study of early T cells in non-severe SARS-CoV-2 infection. For the study at large: It was bulk RNA from unsorted whole blood that was sequenced, and the chains were unpaired.

The TCR library protocol was used to attach unique molecular identifiers. These identifiers were attached to individual cDNA molecules. TCRdb reanalysed the 5' RACE reads using MiXCR and keeps one entry per CDR3 protein. The sample consists of 30,000 to 35,000 distinct CDR3 sequences, less than 8.5% of them appearing once. CDR3 length: 16 amino acids. With 8 bases clipped from V and 9 bases from J, the junction kept 11 bases outside the gene matches. Study findings and constraints: Missing private and CD4 specificities, VDJdb matching favored anti-spike CD8 responses.

This clonotype occurred a few times. Its antigen is currently unknown. The starting material was whole blood, obtained at baseline. The receptor was derived from an adult who was a healthcare worker with PCR-confirmed SARS-CoV-2 infection or an uninfected control (not recorded which). The chain couples TRBV12-3 or TRBV12-4 to TRBJ2-1; the match to TRBD2 covers 15 bases. The chain's CDR3 is CASGILGLAGGFEQFF. The CDR3 DNA sequence: TGTGCCAGCGGCATACTGGGACTAGCGGGAGGATTTGAGCAGTTCTTC.